This record concerns one T cell receptor (beta chain) sequence. Here immunoSEQ multiplex PCR was the method, and the copy in TCRdb shows in-frame clones only, minus some. The sample has about 230,000 clones, about 86% seen once; the top ten hold approximately 3%. This sample stems from a study of blood T cell repertoires in COVID-19. Study as a whole: Some COVID-19 samples were acute and others convalescent; all came from the United States, Italy and Spain. Nucleic acid was either cDNA or gDNA, and it came from T cells, B-cell-depleted T cells, or PBMCs.

Cohorts were assigned according to the clinical history that participants reported. V lost 0 bases, J lost 5 bases, and 4 bases stayed unmatched. The CDR3 covers 16 residues. Per the germline V gene, CDR1 is LGHNA and CDR2 is YSLEER. The rearrangement joins TRBV4-3 to TRBJ2-1; 10 bases map to TRBD2. Sequences were obtained from PBMCs or T cells enriched from blood (not recorded which). The receptor was isolated from a woman aged 45-65 years in a cohort exposed to, infected with or recovered from COVID-19 (not recorded which). The CDR3 reads CASSQEALAGNNEQFF. The CDR3 nucleotides read TGCGCCAGCAGCCAAGAGGCACTAGCGGGGAACAATGAGCAGTTCTTC.